Each of the 22 T cell receptor beta chains below was sequenced from the same sample in a study of T cells in localized non-small cell lung cancer. TCRdb's copy holds only in-frame clones and misses some; the assay was immunoSEQ multiplex PCR. The table includes 61,000 or so clones, approximately 90% detected once. The source material was peripheral blood, sampled before any cancer treatment. The source is a woman aged 40-69 years with stage I lung adenocarcinoma.

The chain joins TRBV7-3 to TRBJ1-1; no definite D call. V was cut by 2 bases and J by 7 bases, with 11 bases left in between. Germline CDR1 reads SGHTA; CDR2 reads FQGTGA. The CDR3 consists of 13 residues. The CDR3 region is CASSLQPKGEAFF. As DNA, the CDR3 is TGTGCCAGCAGCTTACAACCTAAGGGTGAAGCTTTCTTT.

A single count supports this clone. This chain joins TRBV6-5 and TRBJ1-2; no reliable D call. Trimming removed 6 bases at V and 1 base at J, with 12 bases between. Germline loops: CDR1 MNHEY, CDR2 SVGAGI. CDR3 length: 14 residues. CDR3: CASRPLQDNYGYTF. CDR3 nucleotides: TGTGCCAGCAGGCCTCTCCAGGATAACTATGGCTACACCTTC.

This clone showed up just a few times. This sequence joins TRBV5-1 and TRBJ2-5; 10 bases are a match to TRBD2. There are 15 residues in the CDR3. Trimming at V came to 4 bases and at J to 1 base, leaving 4 bases not matched to a gene. Germline V gene lookup returns CDR1 SGHRS and CDR2 YFSETQ. The CDR3 region is CASSLSGGRQETQYF. In DNA form, the CDR3 reads TGCGCCAGCAGCCTTAGCGGGGGGCGCCAAGAGACCCAGTACTTC.

The chain employs TRBV10-3 and TRBJ2-3, with unresolved D. Germline lookup yields CDR1 ENHRY and CDR2 SYGVKD. The CDR3 has 13 residues. Trimming left V 0 bases short and J 4 bases short, with 5 bases between. In nucleotides, the CDR3 is TGTGCCATCAGTGAGTCATCAGCAGATACGCAGTATTTT. Translation: CAISESSADTQYF.

The V gene is TRBV30, the J gene TRBJ1-4, with D unresolved. The CDR3 has 14 residues. V lost 1 base and J lost 4, with 10 bases in between. Germline loops: CDR1 GTSNPN, CDR2 SVGIG (reference sequence). CDR3 sequence reads: CAWSGSSLNEKLFF. CDR3 in DNA: TGTGCCTGGAGTGGTTCCAGTCTTAATGAAAAACTGTTTTTT.

The CDR3 bases are TGTGCCAGCAGCTTTGATGCAGGGGGCATTGGCAATGAGCAGTTCTTC. This codes for CASSFDAGGIGNEQFF. The V gene is TRBV7-3, the J gene TRBJ2-1; 8 bases map to TRBD1. The germline CDR1 and CDR2 sequences are SGHTA and FQGTGA. The trim removed 3 bases at V and 6 bases at J, leaving 10 bases unmatched. CDR3 size: 16 residues.

This clone was detected only once. The chain recombines TRBV7-8 with TRBJ2-4; no definite D call. Looked up from germline, CDR1 is SGHVS and CDR2 is FQNEAQ. V dropped 5 bases and J dropped 9 bases, with 11 bases sitting between them. The CDR3 length is 12 residues. CDR3 coding DNA: TGTGCCAGCAGCCAGGACCGGAGCATTCAGTACTTC. Its translation: CASSQDRSIQYF.

V and J are TRBV6-6 and TRBJ2-7, with D possibly matching TRBD2 (5 bases). Trimming took off 0 bases at V and 2 bases at J, with 14 bases between the two ends. The CDR3 consists of 16 residues. CDR1 is MNHNY and CDR2 is SVGAGI in the germline V gene (reference sequence). CDR3 in DNA: TGTGCCAGCAGTTACTCTAAAACGGACTTCCCCTACGAGCAGTACTTC. Translation: CASSYSKTDFPYEQYF.

The chain has TRBV6-1 and TRBJ1-6; D may be TRBD1 (5 bases). Trimming stripped 1 base from V and 10 bases from J, with 11 bases between. The CDR3 is 14 residues long. CDR1 MNHNS and CDR2 SASEGT come from the germline V gene. In DNA, the CDR3 is TGTGCCAGCAGTGAAGTAGGGGTTACCTCACCCCTCCACTTT. It yields the protein CASSEVGVTSPLHF.

V and J are TRBV5-1 and TRBJ2-5; D is ambiguous. CDR3 length: 13 amino acids. Germline V gene data show CDR1 as SGHRS and CDR2 as YFSETQ. V lost 0 bases to trimming and J lost 0 bases, with 3 bases between them. CDR3 nucleotides: TGCGCCAGCAGCTTGGACAACCAAGAGACCCAGTACTTC. This codes for CASSLDNQETQYF.

This chain joins TRBV5-1 and TRBJ1-2, with 9 bases identical to TRBD1. Trimming cost V 4 bases and J 8 bases; bases outside gene matches: 9. The germline V gene has CDR1 SGHRS and CDR2 YFSETQ. The CDR3 is 14 amino acids. The CDR3 spells CASSKLQGARGYTF. DNA of the CDR3: TGCGCCAGCAGCAAATTACAGGGGGCTAGAGGCTACACCTTC.

The chain couples TRBV19 to TRBJ2-1; TRBD2 agrees at 9 bases. The J segment lost 7 bases and the V segment lost 4 bases, leaving 11 bases of the junction unmatched. The CDR3 loop spans 16 amino acids. Germline V gene sequence: CDR1 LNHDA, CDR2 SQIVND (reference sequence). This chain's CDR3 is CASSKPSGTRMNEQFF. DNA for the CDR3: TGTGCCAGTAGTAAGCCTAGCGGGACGAGGATGAATGAGCAGTTCTTC.

This clone appeared once. The chain carries TRBV2 and TRBJ1-2; D is perhaps TRBD1 (5 bases). This CDR3 spans 14 amino acids. Looked up from germline, CDR1 is SNHLY and CDR2 is FYNNEI. V gave up 5 bases and J gave up 4 bases, with 14 bases separating them. CDR3 protein: CASSTTGTAYGYTF. In DNA, the CDR3 is TGTGCCAGCAGTACAACCGGGACCGCCTATGGCTACACCTTC.

The CDR3 DNA follows: TGTGCCAGCAAGAGGGTCGTACGCTCCTACGAGCAGTACTTC. Residues: CASKRVVRSYEQYF. V is TRBV6-1 and J is TRBJ2-7; tentatively, D is TRBD2 (5 bases). With 7 bases removed from V and 0 bases from J, the gap between germline ends came to 13 bases. The CDR3 covers 14 residues. Germline V gene data show CDR1 as MNHNS and CDR2 as SASEGT.

The chain employs TRBV6-5 and TRBJ1-1, with a weak D call TRBD1 (5 bases). The germline V and J ends were trimmed by 4 bases and 3 bases, with 9 bases remaining between them. The CDR3 is made up of 13 amino acids. Looked up from germline, CDR1 is MNHEY and CDR2 is SVGAGI. DNA for the CDR3: TGTGCCAGCAGTTTCGGGGGGGACACTGAAGCTTTCTTT. Residues: CASSFGGDTEAFF.

V usage is TRBV7-2 and J usage is TRBJ2-4, with 9 nucleotides matching TRBD2. The ends lost 8 bases at V and 2 bases at J; junction bases unmatched: 4. Germline CDR1 is SGHTA and CDR2 is FQGNSA. The CDR3 is made up of 14 amino acids. CDR3: CASWAGGSKNIQYF. In DNA, the CDR3 is TGTGCCAGCTGGGCGGGGGGGTCCAAAAACATTCAGTACTTC.

The V gene is TRBV5-6, the J gene TRBJ1-6; no firm D call. This CDR3 is 17 amino acids long. CDR1 and CDR2 (germline): SGHDT, YYEEEE. Trimming left V 0 bases short and J 7 bases short, with 17 bases between. CDR3 nucleotides: TGTGCCAGCAGCTTGGAGGAAGGACTTAGAATAAATTCACCCCTCCACTTT. This translates into CASSLEEGLRINSPLHF.

The chain has TRBV19 and TRBJ2-6, with D perhaps matching TRBD1 (6 bases). Trimming pared 5 bases from V and 2 bases from J, leaving 13 bases between. The CDR3 is 16 amino acids. The germline CDR1 and CDR2 sequences are LNHDA and SQIVND (reference sequence). CDR3 protein: CASSPGQMAGANVLTF. CDR3 bases: TGTGCCAGTAGTCCCGGACAGATGGCTGGGGCCAACGTCCTGACTTTC.

The gene calls are TRBV7-9 and TRBJ1-1, with D tentatively TRBD1 (6 bases). This CDR3 is built from 13 residues. CDR1 and CDR2 (germline): SEHNR, FQNEAQ (reference sequence). Deletions cut 4 bases from V and 4 bases from J, with 10 bases between. The CDR3 nucleotides read TGTGCCAGCAGCTCCTTAGGGGGCACTGAAGCTTTCTTT. Residues: CASSSLGGTEAFF.

This chain uses TRBV29-1 with TRBJ2-5; the D gene is possibly TRBD1 (6 bases). V was trimmed by 7 bases and J by 1 base, leaving 13 bases between them. The CDR3 has 13 amino acids. CDR1 and CDR2 from the germline V gene are SQVTM and ANQGSEA. CDR3 sequence reads: CSGGQTFQETQYF. CDR3 bases: TGCAGCGGCGGACAGACCTTCCAAGAGACCCAGTACTTC.

This chain uses TRBV9 with TRBJ1-1, with unresolved D. This CDR3 has 16 amino acids. V lost 3 bases, J lost 5 bases, and 20 bases lay in between. Germline V lookup: CDR1 SGDLS, CDR2 YYNGEE. CDR3 nucleotides: TGTGCCAGCAGCGCGACTATGGACGGGCGGGGAACTGAAGCTTTCTTT. It translates to CASSATMDGRGTEAFF.

V gene TRBV2 combines with J gene TRBJ1-5; D is possibly TRBD1 (5 bases). V was pared by 6 bases and J by 0 bases, with 15 bases between. In germline, CDR1 is SNHLY, CDR2 FYNNEI. The CDR3 consists of 16 residues. The CDR3 protein is CASSPPGDYSNQPQHF. In DNA form, the CDR3 reads TGTGCCAGCAGCCCCCCGGGGGATTATAGCAATCAGCCCCAGCATTTT.